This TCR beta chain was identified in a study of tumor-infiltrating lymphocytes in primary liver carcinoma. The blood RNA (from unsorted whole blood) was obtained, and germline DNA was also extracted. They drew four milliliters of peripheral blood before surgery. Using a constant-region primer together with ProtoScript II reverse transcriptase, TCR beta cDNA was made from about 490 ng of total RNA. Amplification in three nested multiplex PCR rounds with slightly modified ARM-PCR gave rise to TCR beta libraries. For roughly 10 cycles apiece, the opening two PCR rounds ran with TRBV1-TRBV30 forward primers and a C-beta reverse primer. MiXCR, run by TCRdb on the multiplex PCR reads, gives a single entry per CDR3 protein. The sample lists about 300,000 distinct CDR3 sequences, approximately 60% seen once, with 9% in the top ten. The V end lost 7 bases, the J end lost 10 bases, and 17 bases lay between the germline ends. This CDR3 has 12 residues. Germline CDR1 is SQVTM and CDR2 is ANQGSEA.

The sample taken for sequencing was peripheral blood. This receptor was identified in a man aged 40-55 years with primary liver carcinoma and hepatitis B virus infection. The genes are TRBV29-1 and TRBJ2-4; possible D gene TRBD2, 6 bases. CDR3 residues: CSEIHGRGIQYF. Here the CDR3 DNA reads TGCAGCGAAATTCACGGGCGGGGTATTCAGTACTTC.